This T cell receptor (beta chain) derives from a study of blood T cells in healthy people across ages. Broader study findings: Long-lived donors had more naive CD4+ cells and higher diversity than aged donors.

Together with a sample-barcoded 5' primer, a J-beta primer mix was included in a second PCR lasting about 6 to 11 cycles. Each sample yielded at least 3 million CDR3-containing paired-end reads. TCRdb independently ran MiXCR on the 5' RACE reads; one entry per CDR3 protein. The top ten clones hold under 65% of a sample with 350,000 to 450,000 distinct CDR3 sequences, roughly half of them seen once. Peripheral blood from each donor was collected in a volume of roughly 9.2 milliliters. Extraction yielded at least 5 micrograms of total RNA per sample. This CDR3 contains 11 residues. Trimming cost V 4 bases and J 1 base, with 4 bases left between them. Per germline, CDR1 DFQATT and CDR2 SNEGSKA (reference sequence). Remarks on this clonotype: What it binds is unknown.

The receptor was isolated from a man aged 60 to 69 in good health. The sample consisted of blood. V usage is TRBV20-1 and J usage is TRBJ1-1; D uncertain. For the CDR3, the DNA is TGCAGTGCTACCCCGAACACTGAAGCTTTCTTT. It codes for CSATPNTEAFF.